This T cell receptor (beta chain) comes out of a study of T cells in Graves' hyperthyroidism and ophthalmopathy. Study conclusions and caveats: In the blood, most expanded thyroid clonotypes above 0.001 appeared as well.

Germline V gene data show CDR1 as MNHNS and CDR2 as SASEGT. V was pared by 7 bases and J by 0 bases, with 10 bases between. CDR3 length: 14 amino acids. About this clonotype itself: Its antigen is undetermined.

RNA transcripts provided the source from which TCR beta CDR3 regions were amplified. The HTBI primer set served for first-round RT-PCR of the TCR CDR3. TCRdb used MiXCR to reprocess the multiplex PCR reads, holding one entry per CDR3 protein. The sample gives 250,000 to 300,000 distinct CDR3 sequences, about 14% of which show up once; 13% is in the top ten. The rearrangement uses TRBV6-1 and TRBJ1-3; D gene uncertain. Sequenced input: blood. The receptor's source is a woman aged 40 to 55 with Graves' hyperthyroidism that later progressed to Graves' ophthalmopathy. The CDR3: CASTADPSGNTIYF. CDR3 bases: TGTGCCAGCACCGCGGACCCCTCTGGAAACACCATATATTTT.